This T cell receptor beta chain was sequenced in a study of Ad26.COV2.S vaccination and SARS-CoV-2 variants. Indicated treatment: some 20 received Ad26.COV2.S at low or high dose, single or two shots; roughly five received placebo; per-sample allocation not given. At day 63 after the first vaccine or placebo injection, samples were drawn. This clone has just a few counts. The ends lost 1 base at V and 6 bases at J; junction bases unmatched: 7. The length of the CDR3 is 15 residues. Looked up from germline, CDR1 is SGHNT and CDR2 is YYREEE (reference sequence). The method was immunoSEQ multiplex PCR; TCRdb's version includes in-frame clones alone and lacks a portion of them. The table records 400,000 to 500,000 clones, 89% of them present only once.

The clonotype was recovered from a person between 18 and 60 years old who received the Ad26.COV2.S COVID-19 vaccine or a placebo. This chain uses TRBV5-4 with TRBJ2-3; 8 bases line up with TRBD1. Sequencing used peripheral blood, obtained in a trial of Ad26.COV2.S vaccine versus placebo. This chain's CDR3 is CASSLIRGRMDTQYF. DNA for the CDR3: TGTGCCAGCAGCTTGATCAGGGGGCGCATGGATACGCAGTATTTT.